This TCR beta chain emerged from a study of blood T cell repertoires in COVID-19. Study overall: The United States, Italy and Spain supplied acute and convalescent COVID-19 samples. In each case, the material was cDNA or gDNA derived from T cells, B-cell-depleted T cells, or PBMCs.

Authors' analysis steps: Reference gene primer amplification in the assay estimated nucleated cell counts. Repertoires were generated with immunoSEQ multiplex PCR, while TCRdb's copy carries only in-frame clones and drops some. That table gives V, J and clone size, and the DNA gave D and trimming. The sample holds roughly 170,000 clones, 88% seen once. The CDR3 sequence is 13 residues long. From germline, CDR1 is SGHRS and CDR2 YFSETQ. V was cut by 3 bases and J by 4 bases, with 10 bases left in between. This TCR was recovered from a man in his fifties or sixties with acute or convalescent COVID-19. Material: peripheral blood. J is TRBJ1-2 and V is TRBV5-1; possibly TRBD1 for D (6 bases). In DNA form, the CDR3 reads TGCGCCAGCAGCTCTGGGGACACCTATGGCTACACCTTC. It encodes CASSSGDTYGYTF. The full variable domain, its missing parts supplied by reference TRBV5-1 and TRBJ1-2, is KAGVTQTPRYLIKTRGQQVTLSCSPISGHRSVSWYQQTPGQGLQFLFEYFSETQRNKGNFPGRFSGRQFSNSRSEMNVSTLELGDSALYLCASSSGDTYGYTFGSGTRLTVV.